These 29 T cell receptor beta chains originate from one sample sequenced in a study of cytotoxic CD8 clonotypes in ibrutinib-treated CLL (dated by TCRdb to the early 2020s). Receptor libraries were prepared by the immunoSEQ multiplex PCR assay. What TCRdb holds here is the immuneACCESS table cut down to in-frame rearrangements. Part of the clones is not present; checked against another copy, under half of the missing clones reflect an unresolved V gene, and the others are unexplained. The sample records 150,000 or so clones, over 65% of which are singletons. Under 2.5% of the sample is in the top ten clones. The sample's time point, from its label and the paper: approximately 11 months on ibrutinib. Specimen: PBMCs, collected after 12 months of ibrutinib treatment. The receptor source for this set is a human donor with chronic lymphocytic leukemia.

This clone was observed a single time. The V and J genes are TRBV28 and TRBJ2-7; D might be TRBD1 or TRBD2, each matching 5 bases. From germline, CDR1 is MDHEN and CDR2 SYDVKM. The V end was cut by 9 bases, the J end by 4 bases, with 16 bases between. CDR3 length: 13 amino acids. CDR3 in DNA: TGTGCCAGTCAATCCGGGGCGCATTACGAGCAGTACTTC. This codes for CASQSGAHYEQYF.

The CDR3 coding sequence is TGTGCCAGCAGCTCTACTTTGAGAAGTGCAACTAATGAAAAACTGTTTTTT. This translates into CASSSTLRSATNEKLFF. The rearrangement joins TRBV7-2 to TRBJ1-4; D not resolved. Trimming stripped 4 bases from V and 0 bases from J, with 15 bases between. Per germline, CDR1 SGHTA and CDR2 FQGNSA. This CDR3 has 17 residues.

The CDR3 sequence: CASSLGQGNTEAFF. The CDR3 DNA reads TGTGCCAGCAGCTTAGGGCAGGGAAACACTGAAGCTTTCTTT. The chain joins TRBV11-3 to TRBJ1-1; possibly TRBD1 for D (5 bases). CDR3 size: 14 residues. Trimming cost V 1 base and J 2 bases, with 8 bases left between them. Per germline, CDR1 SGHNT and CDR2 YENEEA.

This clone has only a few counts. The V and J genes are TRBV27 and TRBJ2-2; 10 bases match TRBD2. Germline V gene lookup returns CDR1 MNHEY and CDR2 SMNVEV (reference sequence). The trim removed 4 bases at V and 4 bases at J, leaving 21 bases unmatched. CDR3 length: 21 residues. The DNA for the CDR3 is TGTGCCAGCAGTTCCAGGTTCCGCGGGCCCAGCGGGGGGGCGGGCACCGGGGAGCTGTTTTTT. Its translation: CASSSRFRGPSGGAGTGELFF.

The V and J genes are TRBV18 and TRBJ2-1; D might be TRBD2 (6 bases). Trimming removed 3 bases from V and 7 bases from J, with 22 bases in between. CDR1 is KGHSH and CDR2 is LQKENI in the germline V gene. The CDR3 is 17 amino acids. The chain's CDR3 is CASSPSTGTSGGNEQFF. CDR3 bases: TGTGCCAGCTCACCTTCTACCGGGACTTCAGGTGGGAATGAGCAGTTCTTC. Variable domain in full (rest from reference TRBV18 and TRBJ2-1): NAGVMQNPRHLVRRRGQEARLRCSPMKGHSHVYWYRQLPEEGLKFMVYLQKENIIDESGMPKERFSAEFPKEGPSILRIQQVVRGDSAAYFCASSPSTGTSGGNEQFFGPGTRLTVL.

The V and J genes are TRBV28 and TRBJ1-2; D remains unclear. This CDR3 has 15 residues. CDR1 is MDHEN, CDR2 SYDVKM, per germline. V was clipped by 8 bases and J by 5 bases, with 21 bases between them. In DNA, the CDR3 is TGTGCCAGCGGGGTGGGCCCCGGTGAGTGGTATGGCTACACCTTC. Translated, it gives CASGVGPGEWYGYTF.

This clone was found once. The rearrangement uses TRBV7-8 and TRBJ2-3, with a possible D match to TRBD2 (6 bases). Germline CDR1 is SGHVS and CDR2 is FQNEAQ. The CDR3 runs to 16 residues. V was pared by 5 bases and J by 0 bases, with 15 bases between. The CDR3 sequence: CASSRLWRGSTDTQYF. For the CDR3, the DNA is TGTGCCAGCAGCCGACTGTGGCGGGGAAGCACAGATACGCAGTATTTT. The whole variable domain, filled in from reference TRBV7-8 and TRBJ2-3, reads GAGVSQSPRYKVAKRGQDVALRCDPISGHVSLFWYQQALGQGPEFLTYFQNEAQLDKSGLPSDRFFAERPEGSVSTLKIQRTQQEDSAVYLCASSRLWRGSTDTQYFGPGTRLTVL.

The chain combines TRBV21-1 with TRBJ2-1; whether TRBD1, the table's D call, matches the DNA was not checked. TRBV21-1 counts as a pseudogene. The CDR3 totals 19 residues. CDR3: CASSSHKSQGALPLGAQFF. The CDR3 DNA reads as TGTGCCAGCAGCAGCCACAAGAGTCAGGGGGCGCTCCCCCTCGGGGCTCAGTTCTTC.

J is TRBJ2-7 and V is TRBV5-1, with 13 bases fitting TRBD2. Germline V gene data show CDR1 as SGHRS and CDR2 as YFSETQ. CDR3 length: 15 residues. J was trimmed by 6 bases and V by 0 bases; bases with no gene match: 3. The CDR3 region is CASSLGLAGGAEQYF. The CDR3 nucleotides are TGCGCCAGCAGCTTGGGACTAGCGGGAGGTGCCGAGCAGTACTTC.

The sample holds many counts of this clone. This chain links TRBV28 with TRBJ1-2; a weak D match, TRBD1 (5 bases). This CDR3 has 14 residues. The V gene's germline CDR1 is MDHEN and CDR2 SYDVKM. The V and J ends lost 3 bases and 0 bases respectively, with 8 bases between them. The CDR3: CASSLEGTNYGYTF. In DNA, the CDR3 is TGTGCCAGCAGTTTGGAGGGGACTAACTATGGCTACACCTTC.

Comments on this clone: The sample has other DNA sequences that encode this CDR3 too. The V and J genes are TRBV6-5 and TRBJ2-5; 13 bases agree with TRBD2. Per germline, CDR1 MNHEY and CDR2 SVGAGI. Germline trimming cut 6 bases from V and 7 bases from J; bases unmatched to any gene: 8. CDR3 length equals 15 residues. The CDR3 nucleotides read TGTGCCAGCAGGCCGGGACTAGCGGGGCGGGGGACCCAGTACTTC. Its protein is CASRPGLAGRGTQYF.

The chain has TRBV28 and TRBJ2-7; D call uncertain. The CDR3 loop spans 11 amino acids. CDR1 MDHEN and CDR2 SYDVKM come from the germline V gene. The ends were cut back, 6 bases at V and 3 bases at J, with 6 bases in the middle. The DNA of the CDR3 is TGTGCCAGCAGCCAATACTACGAGCAGTACTTC. It translates to CASSQYYEQYF. Full variable domain (outside the CDR3, taken from reference TRBV28 and TRBJ2-7): DVKVTQSSRYLVKRTGEKVFLECVQDMDHENMFWYRQDPGLGLRLIYFSYDVKMKEKGDIPEGYSVSREKKERFSLILESASTNQTSMYLCASSQYYEQYFGPGTRLTVT.

This sequence joins TRBV5-4 and TRBJ2-7; D is unclear. V lost 0 bases and J lost 2, with 9 bases in between. Per germline, CDR1 SGHNT and CDR2 YYREEE (reference sequence). This CDR3 region has 14 residues. Here the CDR3 reads CASSLEPGTYEQYF. The CDR3 DNA sequence: TGTGCCAGCAGCTTGGAGCCGGGCACCTACGAGCAGTACTTC.

The sample holds one count of this clone. The chain's CDR3 is CASSQGYLSSGGYEQYF. The CDR3 bases are TGCGCCAGCAGCCAAGGTTATTTGAGTTCGGGGGGCTACGAGCAGTACTTC. This chain joins TRBV4-3 and TRBJ2-7, with 7 bases aligning to TRBD2. Trimming at V came to 1 base and at J to 3 bases, leaving 12 bases not matched to a gene. CDR3 length equals 17 residues. Germline-derived CDR1 and CDR2 are LGHNA and YSLEER.

The chain recombines TRBV6-1 with TRBJ1-2; D ambiguous. Trimming shortened V by 1 base and J by 8 bases, and 17 bases separated the two germline ends. The CDR3 consists of 15 residues. CDR1 and CDR2 (germline): MNHNS, SASEGT. CDR3 sequence reads: CASSEGGSGVNGYTF. The CDR3, as DNA: TGTGCCAGCAGTGAAGGCGGTAGCGGGGTAAACGGCTACACCTTC.

A single count supports this clone. The V call is TRBV9, the J call TRBJ2-1; 8 nucleotides align to TRBD2. This CDR3 comprises 16 residues. Germline values: CDR1 SGDLS, CDR2 YYNGEE. Trimming took 0 bases from V and 1 from J; bases not matched to a gene: 3. The CDR3 region has the DNA TGTGCCAGCAGCGTAGGGACTAGCCGGTCCTACAATGAGCAGTTCTTC. Its translation: CASSVGTSRSYNEQFF. Using reference TRBV9 and TRBJ2-1 for the parts outside the CDR3, the full variable domain is DSGVTQTPKHLITATGQRVTLRCSPRSGDLSVYWYQQSLDQGLQFLIQYYNGEERAKGNILERFSAQQFPDLHSELNLSSLELGDSALYFCASSVGTSRSYNEQFFGPGTRLTVL.

J is TRBJ1-2 and V is TRBV5-1; TRBD1 aligns across 7 bases. The ends lost 0 bases at V and 8 bases at J; junction bases unmatched: 7. This CDR3 has 14 amino acids. Germline loops: CDR1 SGHRS, CDR2 YFSETQ. CDR3 DNA: TGCGCCAGCAGCTTGGCCATGACAGGGTTAGGCTACACCTTC. It translates to CASSLAMTGLGYTF. The complete variable domain, with remaining parts taken from reference TRBV5-1 and TRBJ1-2, reads KAGVTQTPRYLIKTRGQQVTLSCSPISGHRSVSWYQQTPGQGLQFLFEYFSETQRNKGNFPGRFSGRQFSNSRSEMNVSTLELGDSALYLCASSLAMTGLGYTFGSGTRLTVV.

V usage is TRBV9 and J usage is TRBJ2-3; 11 bases map to TRBD2. V lost 7 bases and J lost 6; bases outside the gene matches: 10. Germline V gene sequence: CDR1 SGDLS, CDR2 YYNGEE. The CDR3 loop spans 15 amino acids. The CDR3 DNA follows: TGTGCCAGCGGTATAGCGGGGGGGCCGTCGGATACGCAGTATTTT. This translates into CASGIAGGPSDTQYF. Drawing the rest from reference TRBV9 and TRBJ2-3, the complete variable domain is DSGVTQTPKHLITATGQRVTLRCSPRSGDLSVYWYQQSLDQGLQFLIQYYNGEERAKGNILERFSAQQFPDLHSELNLSSLELGDSALYFCASGIAGGPSDTQYFGPGTRLTVL.

The V call is TRBV2, the J call TRBJ2-7; D is unclear. V was shortened by 0 bases and J by 0 bases, with 24 bases between the two germline ends. Germline V lookup: CDR1 SNHLY, CDR2 FYNNEI. The length of the CDR3 is 20 residues. The DNA for the CDR3 is TGTGCCAGCAGTGAAGCGGGTCCACTAATTAGGGCTTTACACTCCTACGAGCAGTACTTC. Its protein product is CASSEAGPLIRALHSYEQYF.

This clone was seen just once. The gene calls are TRBV5-4 and TRBJ2-1; D may be TRBD2 (8 bases). Looked up from germline, CDR1 is SGHNT and CDR2 is YYREEE (reference sequence). This CDR3 contains 15 residues. V was shortened by 3 bases and J by 9 bases, with 19 bases between the two germline ends. CDR3 amino acids: CASSSQGGRGGEQFF. Here the CDR3 DNA reads TGTGCCAGCAGCTCTCAAGGGGGCCGGGGGGGTGAGCAGTTCTTC.

The gene calls are TRBV28 and TRBJ1-3; D remains ambiguous. Germline V gene lookup returns CDR1 MDHEN and CDR2 SYDVKM. This CDR3 contains 16 residues. The V gene lost 6 bases and the J gene lost 0 bases, with 15 bases spanning the gap. The CDR3 DNA sequence: TGTGCCAGCAGCCCCTCCTTATTCCACTCTGGAAACACCATATATTTT. Amino acids: CASSPSLFHSGNTIYF.

This clone has more than one count but fewer than ten. The chain couples TRBV10-3 to TRBJ2-7; 7 nucleotides line up with TRBD2. This CDR3 is built from 14 residues. Germline assignment: CDR1 ENHRY and CDR2 SYGVKD. Germline trimming cut 4 bases from V and 6 bases from J; bases unmatched to any gene: 9. CDR3 sequence reads: CAISANGLVGEQYF. The DNA for the CDR3 is TGTGCCATCAGTGCAAATGGACTAGTGGGCGAGCAGTACTTC.

The rearrangement uses TRBV28 and TRBJ2-7, with TRBD1 as a possible D gene (5 bases). Per germline, CDR1 MDHEN and CDR2 SYDVKM. The CDR3 loop spans 14 amino acids. The V gene lost 2 bases and the J gene lost 2 bases, with 10 bases spanning the gap. The CDR3 DNA follows: TGTGCCAGCAGTTTAGTGACAGACCCCTACGAGCAGTACTTC. It encodes CASSLVTDPYEQYF.

V and J are TRBV9 and TRBJ2-7; D is possibly TRBD2 (6 bases). The V gene's germline CDR1 is SGDLS and CDR2 YYNGEE. CDR3 length equals 16 residues. V was shortened by 4 bases and J by 2 bases, with 19 bases between the two germline ends. This chain's CDR3 is CASSISGGIGTYEQYF. The CDR3 DNA sequence: TGTGCCAGCAGCATCTCAGGAGGGATCGGGACCTACGAGCAGTACTTC.

This clone was counted once. The chain carries TRBV5-4 and TRBJ2-6; D remains ambiguous. This CDR3 comprises 15 residues. V shed 0 bases and J shed 2 bases, with 6 bases lying between them. Germline assignment: CDR1 SGHNT and CDR2 YYREEE (reference sequence). In DNA, the CDR3 is TGTGCCAGCAGCTTGGGCCTGGCTGGGGCCAACGTCCTGACTTTC. Residues: CASSLGLAGANVLTF.

The genes are TRBV5-1 and TRBJ2-1, with D possibly matching TRBD2 (6 bases). CDR3 size: 15 residues. Germline CDR1 and CDR2: SGHRS and YFSETQ. Trimming stripped 0 bases from V and 5 bases from J, with 12 bases between. The CDR3 sequence: CASSLVGRGNNEQFF. CDR3 bases: TGCGCCAGCAGCTTGGTGGGGCGGGGTAACAATGAGCAGTTCTTC.

This clone appeared a single time. This rearrangement joins TRBV30 to TRBJ1-2; D is uncertain. Trimming took off 5 bases at V and 4 bases at J, with 14 bases between the two ends. Germline CDR1 and CDR2: GTSNPN and SVGIG (reference sequence). The CDR3 length is 13 residues. The CDR3 loop is CAWGPSPTYGYTF. The CDR3 coding sequence is TGTGCCTGGGGACCGTCCCCGACCTATGGCTACACCTTC.

In DNA form, the CDR3 reads TGTGCCAGCTCACTCGAGGCGGGTACTTATAATTCACCCCTCCACTTT. Translated, it gives CASSLEAGTYNSPLHF. This rearrangement joins TRBV18 to TRBJ1-6; D is undetermined. Germline V gene sequence: CDR1 KGHSH, CDR2 LQKENI. Trimming shortened V by 4 bases and J by 4 bases, and 14 bases separated the two germline ends. There are 16 residues in the CDR3. Complete variable domain (other parts from reference TRBV18 and TRBJ1-6): NAGVMQNPRHLVRRRGQEARLRCSPMKGHSHVYWYRQLPEEGLKFMVYLQKENIIDESGMPKERFSAEFPKEGPSILRIQQVVRGDSAAYFCASSLEAGTYNSPLHFGNGTRLTVT.

The chain joins TRBV2 to TRBJ2-5; maybe TRBD1 (6 bases). CDR3 length: 13 amino acids. V lost 4 bases to trimming and J lost 9 bases, with 15 bases between them. CDR1 and CDR2 from the germline V gene are SNHLY and FYNNEI. The CDR3 bases are TGTGCCAGCAGTGGGACAGACATCTCCGCCCAGTACTTC. Protein product: CASSGTDISAQYF. The complete variable domain, with remaining parts taken from reference TRBV2 and TRBJ2-5, reads EPEVTQTPSHQVTQMGQEVILRCVPISNHLYFYWYRQILGQKVEFLVSFYNNEISEKSEIFDDQFSVERPDGSNFTLKIRSTKLEDSAMYFCASSGTDISAQYFGPGTRLLVL.